The 13 T cell receptor beta chains below all came from one sample that was sequenced in a study of cytotoxic CD8 clonotypes in ibrutinib-treated CLL. Libraries were prepared by immunoSEQ multiplex PCR; TCRdb keeps only in-frame clonotypes and omits some of them. The table lists some 350,000 clones, 67% of them singletons. This sample comprised PBMCs, obtained after 36 months of ibrutinib treatment. These receptors came from a human donor with chronic lymphocytic leukemia.

This clone showed up just once. The chain couples TRBV18 to TRBJ2-3; 12 nucleotides agree with TRBD1. Germline-derived CDR1 and CDR2 are KGHSH and LQKENI. The J segment lost 6 bases and the V segment lost 6 bases, leaving 10 bases of the junction unmatched. CDR3 length equals 16 residues. CDR3 sequence reads: CASSPFPGQGADTQYF. In nucleotides, the CDR3 is TGTGCCAGCTCTCCTTTCCCGGGACAGGGGGCGGATACGCAGTATTTT.

The chain employs TRBV29-1 and TRBJ2-3, with TRBD1 matching 7 bases. The CDR3 has 14 amino acids. Trimming removed 1 base from V and 3 bases from J; junction bases left unmatched: 4. Germline V CDR1 and CDR2: SQVTM, ANQGSEA. In DNA form, the CDR3 reads TGCAGCGTTGAAGGACAGGGTGGGACAGATACGCAGTATTTT. It translates to CSVEGQGGTDTQYF.

This rearrangement joins TRBV10-3 to TRBJ1-2; 9 bases are shared with TRBD1. The CDR3 sequence is 16 residues long. Trimming cost V 3 bases and J 0 bases; bases outside gene matches: 5. Per germline, CDR1 ENHRY and CDR2 SYGVKD. CDR3 sequence: CAISDLTGGANYGYTF. The CDR3 bases are TGTGCCATCAGTGACCTGACAGGGGGAGCTAACTATGGCTACACCTTC.

The chain joins TRBV9 to TRBJ1-1; 8 nucleotides match TRBD1. V shed 4 bases and J 2 bases; nucleotides not matched to a gene: 10. CDR1 SGDLS and CDR2 YYNGEE come from the germline V gene. The CDR3 consists of 16 residues. CDR3: CASSPISGGLNTEAFF. CDR3 nucleotide sequence: TGTGCCAGCAGCCCCATTTCAGGGGGCCTAAACACTGAAGCTTTCTTT.

This chain joins TRBV19 and TRBJ1-5; weak D call: TRBD1 (5 bases). Per the germline V gene, CDR1 is LNHDA and CDR2 is SQIVND (reference sequence). The germline V and J ends were trimmed by 3 bases and 9 bases, with 21 bases remaining between them. CDR3 size: 16 residues. This CDR3 is CASSIPGTESLWPQHF. CDR3 sequence (DNA): TGTGCCAGTAGTATCCCCGGGACGGAAAGTCTGTGGCCCCAGCATTTT.

This chain uses TRBV6-5 with TRBJ1-1; D gene uncertain. The CDR3 consists of 13 residues. Germline-derived CDR1 and CDR2 are MNHEY and SVGAGI. V was pared by 8 bases and J by 5 bases, with 15 bases between. The CDR3 here is CASDGSLSTEAFF. CDR3 sequence (DNA): TGTGCCAGCGATGGTAGTTTGTCAACTGAAGCTTTCTTT.

The sample holds a few counts of this clone. Distinct nucleotide sequences in the sample also encode this CDR3. The gene calls are TRBV18 and TRBJ2-7; D remains ambiguous. Germline assignment: CDR1 KGHSH and CDR2 LQKENI. The V end lost 1 base, the J end lost 1 base, and 2 bases lay between the germline ends. The CDR3 is made up of 12 amino acids. CDR3 sequence: CASSPQSYEQYF. The DNA of the CDR3 is TGTGCCAGCTCACCACAGTCCTACGAGCAGTACTTC.

The gene calls are TRBV7-9 and TRBJ1-2; D ambiguous. V was trimmed by 2 bases and J by 8 bases, leaving 9 bases between them. In germline, CDR1 is SEHNR, CDR2 FQNEAQ (reference sequence). The length of the CDR3 is 12 residues. CDR3 residues: CASSLRTEGYTF. CDR3 nucleotides: TGTGCCAGCAGCTTACGAACAGAAGGCTACACCTTC.

The genes are TRBV28 and TRBJ2-7; 12 bases map to TRBD1. V was pared by 3 bases and J by 5 bases, with 8 bases of the junction left unmatched. The CDR3 consists of 16 residues. Germline CDR1 reads MDHEN; CDR2 reads SYDVKM. CDR3 loop: CASSFPPGQGANEQYF. The CDR3 coding sequence is TGTGCCAGCAGTTTCCCACCGGGACAGGGGGCCAACGAGCAGTACTTC.

The rearrangement joins TRBV10-3 to TRBJ1-6; D is unclear. This CDR3 spans 14 amino acids. V shed 3 bases and J shed 10 bases, with 13 bases lying between them. CDR1 is ENHRY and CDR2 is SYGVKD in the germline V gene. CDR3 sequence: CAISERGVGSPLHF. CDR3 nucleotide sequence: TGTGCCATCAGTGAAAGAGGCGTTGGCTCACCCCTCCACTTT.

This rearrangement joins TRBV6-5 to TRBJ2-7; D is unclear. This CDR3 contains 15 residues. Deletions cut 5 bases from V and 3 bases from J, with 17 bases between. From germline, CDR1 is MNHEY and CDR2 SVGAGI. DNA for the CDR3: TGTGCCAGCAGTAGAGTCGTGGCCGGATACTACGAGCAGTACTTC. Amino acid sequence: CASSRVVAGYYEQYF.

In DNA, the CDR3 is TGCGCCAGCGGCCCACGCGGCGAGACCCAGTACTTC. Translated, it gives CASGPRGETQYF. The chain carries TRBV5-1 and TRBJ2-5, with D unresolved. Trimming removed 7 bases from V and 5 bases from J, with 12 bases in between. CDR1 and CDR2 from the germline V gene are SGHRS and YFSETQ. The CDR3 is made up of 12 amino acids.

This clone was seen repeatedly, ten times or more. The chain employs TRBV18 and TRBJ2-2; D not certain. The CDR3 spans 14 residues. The V gene lost 1 base and the J gene lost 0 bases, with 3 bases spanning the gap. Germline V lookup: CDR1 KGHSH, CDR2 LQKENI. The CDR3 loop is CASSPLANTGELFF. In nucleotides, the CDR3 is TGTGCCAGCTCACCACTAGCGAACACCGGGGAGCTGTTTTTT.